Sequencing of this TCR beta chain was carried out in a study of shared clonotypes between healthy human individuals. CDR3 length: 15 amino acids. The ends were cut back, 1 base at V and 6 bases at J, with 13 bases in the middle. Germline CDR1 reads SGHAT; CDR2 reads FQNNGV. Broader study findings: Clonotypes which were not shared had lower generation probabilities than clonotypes that all four donors shared.

Details on this clone: Its antigen is not known.

Sequenced by immunoSEQ multiplex PCR; TCRdb stores in-frame clones only, minus some. In the table there are 900,000 to 1,200,000 clones, around 82% of which are singletons. The chain uses TRBV11-2 and TRBJ2-1; D may match TRBD1 or TRBD2 (6 bases each). Specimen: memory CD4+ T cells from PBMCs. As for subset: CD45RA-negative fraction. The source is a young man in good health. Some clones in this sample may be carry-over from other donors' samples. CDR3: CASSLGVGGLNEQFF. The CDR3 bases are TGTGCCAGCAGCTTAGGTGTAGGGGGACTCAATGAGCAGTTCTTC.